The present T cell receptor (beta chain) was sequenced within a study of blood T cell repertoires in COVID-19. About the research overall: COVID-19 samples collected from the United States, Italy and Spain covered acute and convalescent phases. T cells, B-cell-depleted T cells, or PBMCs supplied cDNA or gDNA.

Using immunoSEQ multiplex PCR, the repertoire was profiled, and TCRdb retains in-frame clones only, with some absent. The table shows 150,000 to 200,000 clones, with around 85% occurring only once. J was trimmed by 5 bases and V by 1 base; bases with no gene match: 8. CDR3 length equals 17 residues. Germline CDR1 reads SGHAT; CDR2 reads FQNNGV. The clonotype originates from a man in his 70s with active or convalescent COVID-19. V and J are TRBV11-2 and TRBJ2-5; TRBD2 agrees at 12 bases. The sequencing input was peripheral blood. As DNA, the CDR3 is TGTGCCAGCAGCTTAGTCGGGCTAGCGGGAGGGTGGGAGACCCAGTACTTC. Translation: CASSLVGLAGGWETQYF. The variable domain in full, completed from reference TRBV11-2 and TRBJ2-5, reads EAGVAQSPRYKIIEKRQSVAFWCNPISGHATLYWYQQILGQGPKLLIQFQNNGVVDDSQLPKDRFSAERLKGVDSTLKIQPAKLEDSAVYLCASSLVGLAGGWETQYFGPGTRLLVL.